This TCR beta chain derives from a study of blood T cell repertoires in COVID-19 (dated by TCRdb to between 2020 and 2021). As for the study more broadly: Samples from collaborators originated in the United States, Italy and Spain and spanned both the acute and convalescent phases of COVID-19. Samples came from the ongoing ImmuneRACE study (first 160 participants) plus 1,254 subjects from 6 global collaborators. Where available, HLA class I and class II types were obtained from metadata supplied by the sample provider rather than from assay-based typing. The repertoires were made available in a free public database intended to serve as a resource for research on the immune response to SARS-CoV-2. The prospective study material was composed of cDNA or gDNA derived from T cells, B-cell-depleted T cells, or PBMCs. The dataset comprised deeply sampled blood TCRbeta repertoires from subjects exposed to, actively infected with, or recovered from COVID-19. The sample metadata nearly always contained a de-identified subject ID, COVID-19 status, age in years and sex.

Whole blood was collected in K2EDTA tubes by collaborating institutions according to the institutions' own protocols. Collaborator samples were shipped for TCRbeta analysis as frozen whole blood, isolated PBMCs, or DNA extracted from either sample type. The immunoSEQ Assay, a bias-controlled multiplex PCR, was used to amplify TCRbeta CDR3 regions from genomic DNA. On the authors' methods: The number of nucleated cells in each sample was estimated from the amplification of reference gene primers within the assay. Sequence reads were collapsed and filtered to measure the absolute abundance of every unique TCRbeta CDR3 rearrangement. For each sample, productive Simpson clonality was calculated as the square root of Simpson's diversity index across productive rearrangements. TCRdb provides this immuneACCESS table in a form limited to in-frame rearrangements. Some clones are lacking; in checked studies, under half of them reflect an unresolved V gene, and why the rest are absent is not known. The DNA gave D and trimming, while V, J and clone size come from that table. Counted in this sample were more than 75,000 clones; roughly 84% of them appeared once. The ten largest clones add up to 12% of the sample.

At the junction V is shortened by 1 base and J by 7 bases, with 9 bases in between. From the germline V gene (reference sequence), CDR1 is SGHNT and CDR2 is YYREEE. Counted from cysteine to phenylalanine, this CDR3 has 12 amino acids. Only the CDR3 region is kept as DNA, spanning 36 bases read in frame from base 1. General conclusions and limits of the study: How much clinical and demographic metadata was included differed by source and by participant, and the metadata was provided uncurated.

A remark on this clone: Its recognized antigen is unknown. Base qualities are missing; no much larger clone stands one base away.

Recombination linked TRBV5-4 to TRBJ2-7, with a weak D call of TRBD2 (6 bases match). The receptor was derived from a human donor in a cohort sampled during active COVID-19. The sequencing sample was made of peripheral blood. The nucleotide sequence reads TGTGCCAGCAGCTTGAGTGGGGGGGAGCAGTACTTC. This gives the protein CASSLSGGEQYF.